This T cell receptor beta chain was retrieved from a study of CD8+ T cells in alopecia areata (dated by TCRdb to between 2018 and 2020). Describing the broader study: The treated patients, all with moderate-to-severe alopecia areata, were enrolled in an open-label pilot trial of oral tofacitinib given at 5 to 10 mg twice daily. Scalp clonality was compared across normal scalp (n=4), patchy alopecia areata scalp (n=8), and alopecia totalis/universalis scalp (n=8). Biopsies were taken from tofacitinib-treated patients at baseline and at 4 and 24 weeks of treatment, and a later scalp biopsy was taken in several of the tofacitinib-treated patients. Human TCRbeta sequencing covered scalp tissue and sorted CD4+ and CD8+ peripheral blood T cells from patchy and totalis/universalis alopecia areata patients and healthy controls. Patients stayed on tofacitinib for 6 to 18 months and then had 6 months of follow-up off drug so that delayed response and recurrence could be assessed. In both human patients and the C3H/HeJ mouse model, the study applied high-throughput TCRbeta sequencing to look at T cell clonal expansion in alopecia areata. TCRbeta CDR3 regions were amplified by immunoSEQ multiplex PCR using 35 Vbeta forward and 13 Jbeta reverse primers. RNA was extracted with the PAXgene miRNA kit for fixed scalp, the miRNeasy kit for PBMCs, and the RNeasy kit for mouse skin. What the research found in general, with its limitations: Shared TCR sequences between patients were less evident than in mice, which may be partly attributable to HLA diversity in the patient population. Lesional scalp, especially in alopecia totalis/universalis, showed higher clonality and more expanded CD8+ clones than normal scalp, suggesting antigenic drive. Unlike mouse skin, which is dominated by gammadelta T cells, normal human skin has resident alphabeta T cells that are also sequenced, and this complicates analysis of the scalp TCR repertoire.

The library was produced with the immunoSEQ multiplex PCR assay. RNA was extracted from all samples and reverse transcribed into cDNA as template for TCR sequencing. First-strand cDNA was synthesized with SuperScript III using a 2:1 mix of oligo-dT and random hexamers. A synthetic immune receptor repertoire was used to gauge amplification bias, and whatever bias remained was removed computationally. For the original study's pipeline: Raw reads were preprocessed to remove errors, and CDR3 was defined by IMGT conventions from the conserved cysteine to phenylalanine. Clonality was computed as 1 minus the Shannon entropy, with the entropy normalized by log2 of the number of productive unique TCRs. Scalp TCRbeta sequences were cross-referenced with sorted blood CD4 and CD8 repertoires so that the CD4 or CD8 identity of scalp clones could be inferred. Imported from immuneACCESS, the table was reduced by TCRdb to in-frame sequences with V and J called. These copies leave out some clones; in studies compared against another copy, an unresolved V gene accounts for under half, and the cause of the remainder is not known. V and J calls and clone size are copied from that table; D and trimming were computed from the DNA. The sample data list 180,000 or so clones, and almost 65% of these were observed just once. 1.5% to 2% of the sample goes to the ten largest clones.

A few counts support this clone. No antigen is known for it. Per-base qualities were not stored, and no clone one base away is much larger. Looking up the germline V gene yields CDR1 SQVTM and CDR2 ANQGSEA. The CDR3 goes from the cysteine to the phenylalanine over 16 residues. Just CDR3 DNA is preserved here, 48 bases in frame from base 1. V trim: 4 bases; J trim: 0 bases; unmatched bases: 12. This sample's time point label indicates: baseline before oral tofacitinib. Lesional scalp punch biopsies and peripheral blood were obtained from alopecia areata patients. PBMCs were isolated by density centrifugation and stained for CD3, CD4 and CD8, after which CD4+ and CD8+ T cells were sorted on a FACSAria.

This sequence was found in a human donor with alopecia areata. The chain was built from TRBV29-1 and TRBJ2-7, with TRBD1 matching 7 junction bases. The starting material was CD4+ T cells sorted from blood, obtained at week 0. The bases are TGCAGCGTTGCCGGGAAGGGGGCTACCCGCTCCTACGAGCAGTACTTC. Translated, it reads CSVAGKGATRSYEQYF.